These 2 T cell receptor beta chains came from one sample sequenced in a study of OX40 agonist ivuxolimab in advanced cancers. Only in-frame clones appear in the TCRdb table, and some are missing; sequencing was by immunoSEQ multiplex PCR. The sample yields tens of thousands of clones, 60% to 80% seen once. The sequenced sample was CD4+ or CD8+ T cells sorted from blood, obtained in a trial of the OX40 agonist ivuxolimab. The receptors derive from an adult with an advanced solid tumor such as melanoma, head and neck, liver or kidney cancer.

V gene TRBV19 combines with J gene TRBJ1-5, with 9 positions matching TRBD1. Trimming at V came to 2 bases and at J to 3 bases, leaving 8 bases not matched to a gene. Germline V lookup: CDR1 LNHDA, CDR2 SQIVND (reference sequence). The CDR3 has 17 amino acids. The CDR3 nucleotides are TGTGCCAGTAGTATATTCGTCGGGACAGGGAACAATCAGCCCCAGCATTTT. It encodes CASSIFVGTGNNQPQHF.

The V and J genes are TRBV15 and TRBJ2-1; D perhaps matches TRBD2 (6 bases). The CDR3 is 15 amino acids. Germline V gene data show CDR1 as LNHNV and CDR2 as YYDKDF (reference sequence). Trimming shortened V by 3 bases and J by 6 bases, and 15 bases separated the two germline ends. The CDR3, as DNA: TGTGCCACCAGCAGGCCGGAGGGTTATCGCAATGAGCAGTTCTTC. Translated, it gives CATSRPEGYRNEQFF. Based on the CDR3 plus reference TRBV15 and TRBJ2-1, the full variable domain is DAMVIQNPRYQVTQFGKPVTLSCSQTLNHNVMYWYQQKSSQAPKLLFHYYDKDFNNEADTPDNFQSRRPNTSFCFLDIRSPGLGDTAMYLCATSRPEGYRNEQFFGPGTRLTVL.